This TCR beta chain was sequenced for a study of T-cell reconstitution after alpha-beta-depleted transplantation in children. Study results and limitations: T-cell numbers and diversity, one year after transplant, stemmed largely from T cells that were newly produced. Two months or so post-transplant, alpha-beta T cells reportedly derived from several hundred expanded graft clones.

Preparation of the TCRbeta library was carried out with unique molecular identifiers. TCRdb used MiXCR to reprocess the PCR reads, holding one entry per CDR3 protein. Among 800,000 to 1,000,000 distinct CDR3 sequences listed, under 30% were seen once. For this clonotype: Its antigen is as yet unknown.

CDR3 length: 17 amino acids. Trimming took 1 base from V and 2 from J, leaving 17 bases between them. Germline CDR1 reads MGHRA; CDR2 reads YSYEKL. The TCR was taken from a boy in the first two years of life who had a stem cell transplant for SCID, so the T cells may come from the graft donor. The sample in question was PBMCs, mostly from graft donor cells, obtained 360 days after TCRalphabeta/CD19-depleted stem cell transplant. This sequence joins TRBV4-1 and TRBJ2-5; possibly TRBD1 or TRBD2 for D (6 bases each). The CDR3 is CASSQVGKVGGQETQYF. Written as DNA, the CDR3 is TGCGCCAGCAGCCAAGTAGGGAAGGTAGGGGGGCAAGAGACCCAGTACTTC.